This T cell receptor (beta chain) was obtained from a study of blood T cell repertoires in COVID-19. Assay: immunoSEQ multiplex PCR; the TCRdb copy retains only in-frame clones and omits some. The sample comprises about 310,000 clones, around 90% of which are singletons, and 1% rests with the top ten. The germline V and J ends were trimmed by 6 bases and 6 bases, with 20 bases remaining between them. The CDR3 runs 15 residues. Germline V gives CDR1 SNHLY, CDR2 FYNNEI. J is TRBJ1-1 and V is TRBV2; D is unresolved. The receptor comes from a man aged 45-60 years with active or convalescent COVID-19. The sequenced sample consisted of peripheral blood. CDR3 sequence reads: CASSASAVGRSEAFF. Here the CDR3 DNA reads TGTGCCAGCAGCGCATCAGCAGTTGGCAGGTCTGAAGCTTTCTTT.